This entry features one T cell receptor beta chain sequence. Germline CDR1 is SGHNT and CDR2 is YYREEE (reference sequence). Trimming pared 4 bases from V and 0 bases from J, leaving 14 bases between. This CDR3 comprises 15 residues. The data stem from a study of blood T cells in healthy people across ages. Together with a sample-barcoded 5' primer, a J-beta primer mix was included in a second PCR lasting roughly 6 to 12 cycles. TCRdb fed the 5' RACE reads into MiXCR, producing one record per CDR3 protein. The repertoire holds roughly 1.6 million distinct CDR3 sequences, with around 35% as singletons.

The V and J genes are TRBV5-4 and TRBJ2-7, with D tentatively TRBD1 (6 bases). The sample comprised blood. The sequence derives from a woman aged 30 to 39 in good health. The CDR3 loop is CASSAGAPSSYEQYF. The CDR3 nucleotides read TGTGCCAGCAGCGCAGGGGCTCCATCCTCCTACGAGCAGTACTTC.